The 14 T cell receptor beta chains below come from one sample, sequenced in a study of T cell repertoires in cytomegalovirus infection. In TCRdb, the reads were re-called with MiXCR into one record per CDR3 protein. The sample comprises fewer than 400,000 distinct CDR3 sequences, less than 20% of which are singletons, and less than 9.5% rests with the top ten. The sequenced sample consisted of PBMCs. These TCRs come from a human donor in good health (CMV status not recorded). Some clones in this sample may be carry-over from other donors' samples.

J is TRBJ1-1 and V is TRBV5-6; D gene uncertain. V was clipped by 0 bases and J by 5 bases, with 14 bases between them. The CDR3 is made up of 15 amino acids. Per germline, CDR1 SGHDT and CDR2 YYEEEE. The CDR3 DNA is TGTGCCAGCAGCTTGGTGAGGGCTGGGGAAACTGAAGCTTTCTTT. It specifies CASSLVRAGETEAFF.

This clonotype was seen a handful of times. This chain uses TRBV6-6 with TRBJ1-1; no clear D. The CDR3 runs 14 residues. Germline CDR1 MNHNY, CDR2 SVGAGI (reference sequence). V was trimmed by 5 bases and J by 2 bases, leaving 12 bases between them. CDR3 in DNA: TGTGCCAGCAGTCCACTGCGCTTCAACACTGAAGCTTTCTTT. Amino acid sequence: CASSPLRFNTEAFF.

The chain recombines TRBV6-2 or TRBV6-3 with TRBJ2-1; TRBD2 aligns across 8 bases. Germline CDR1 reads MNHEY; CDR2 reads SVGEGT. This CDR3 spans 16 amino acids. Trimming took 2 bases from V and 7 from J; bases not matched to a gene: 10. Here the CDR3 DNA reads TGTGCCAGCAGTTACGGGTTAGCGGGGTCTTGGAATGAGCAGTTCTTC. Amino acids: CASSYGLAGSWNEQFF.

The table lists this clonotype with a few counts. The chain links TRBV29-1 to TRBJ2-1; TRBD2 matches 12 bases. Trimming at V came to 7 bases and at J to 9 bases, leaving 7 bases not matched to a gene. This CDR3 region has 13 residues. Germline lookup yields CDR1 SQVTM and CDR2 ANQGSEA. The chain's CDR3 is CSADLAGGLEQFF. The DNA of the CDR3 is TGCAGCGCAGACCTAGCGGGGGGGCTTGAGCAGTTCTTC.

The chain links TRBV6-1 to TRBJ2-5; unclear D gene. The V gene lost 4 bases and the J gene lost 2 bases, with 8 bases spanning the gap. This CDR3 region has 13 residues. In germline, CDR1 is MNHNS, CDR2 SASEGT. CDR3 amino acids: CASSVWRQETQYF. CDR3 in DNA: TGTGCCAGCAGTGTATGGAGACAAGAGACCCAGTACTTC.

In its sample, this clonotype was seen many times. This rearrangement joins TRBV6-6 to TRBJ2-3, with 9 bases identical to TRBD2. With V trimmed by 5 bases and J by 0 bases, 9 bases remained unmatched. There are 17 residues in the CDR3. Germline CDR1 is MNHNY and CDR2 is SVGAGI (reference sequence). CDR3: CASSTVAGGLSTDTQYF. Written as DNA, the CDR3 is TGTGCCAGCAGTACCGTGGCGGGGGGGCTAAGCACAGATACGCAGTATTTT.

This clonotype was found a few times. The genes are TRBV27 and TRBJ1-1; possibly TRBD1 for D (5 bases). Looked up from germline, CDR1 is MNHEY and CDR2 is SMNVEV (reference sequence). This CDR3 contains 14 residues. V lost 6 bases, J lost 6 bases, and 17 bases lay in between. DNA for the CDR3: TGTGCCAGCAGACCCGGGACCCCCAGCTCTGAAGCTTTCTTT. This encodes CASRPGTPSSEAFF.

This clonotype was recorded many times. In DNA, the CDR3 is TGTGCCATCAAGCGGGACAACTCCCCCGGGTCAGTGGAGACCCAGTACTTC. Protein: CAIKRDNSPGSVETQYF. The chain uses TRBV10-3 and TRBJ2-5; D is perhaps TRBD2 (7 bases). The germline V gene has CDR1 ENHRY and CDR2 SYGVKD. V was pared by 7 bases and J by 5 bases, with 26 bases between. The CDR3 sequence is 17 residues long.

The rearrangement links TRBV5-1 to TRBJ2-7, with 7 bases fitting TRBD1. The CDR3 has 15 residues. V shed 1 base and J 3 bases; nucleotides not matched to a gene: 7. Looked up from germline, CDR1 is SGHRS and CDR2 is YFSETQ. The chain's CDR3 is CASSLKAGGFYEQYF. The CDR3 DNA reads TGCGCCAGCAGCTTGAAGGCAGGGGGATTCTACGAGCAGTACTTC.

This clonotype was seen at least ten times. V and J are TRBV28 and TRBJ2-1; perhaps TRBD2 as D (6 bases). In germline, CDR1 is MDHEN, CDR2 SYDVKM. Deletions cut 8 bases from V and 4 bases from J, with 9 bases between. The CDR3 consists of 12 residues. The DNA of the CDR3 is TGTGCCAGCGGGGGGAGGTACAATGAGCAGTTCTTC. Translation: CASGGRYNEQFF.

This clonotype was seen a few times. The chain's CDR3 is CASSPGQEPIHEQFF. CDR3 nucleotide sequence: TGTGCCAGCAGCCCAGGACAGGAACCAATTCATGAGCAGTTCTTC. V is TRBV7-9 and J is TRBJ2-1, with 7 bases that match TRBD1. The V segment lost 5 bases and the J segment 8 bases; nucleotides outside the gene matches: 12. The CDR3 covers 15 residues. Germline V lookup: CDR1 SEHNR, CDR2 FQNEAQ (reference sequence).

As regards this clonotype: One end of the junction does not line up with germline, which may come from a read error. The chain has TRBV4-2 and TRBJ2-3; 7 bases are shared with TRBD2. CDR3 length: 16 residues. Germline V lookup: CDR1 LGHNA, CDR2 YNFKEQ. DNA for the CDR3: TGTGCCAACAGCCACGAGGGAAGCGGGGACGCAGATACGCAGTATTTT. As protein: CANSHEGSGDADTQYF.

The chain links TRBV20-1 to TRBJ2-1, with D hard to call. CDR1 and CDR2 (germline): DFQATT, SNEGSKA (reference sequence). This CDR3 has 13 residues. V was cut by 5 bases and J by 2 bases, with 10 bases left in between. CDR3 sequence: CSASDPPYNEQFF. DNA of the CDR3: TGCAGTGCTTCCGACCCTCCCTACAATGAGCAGTTCTTC.

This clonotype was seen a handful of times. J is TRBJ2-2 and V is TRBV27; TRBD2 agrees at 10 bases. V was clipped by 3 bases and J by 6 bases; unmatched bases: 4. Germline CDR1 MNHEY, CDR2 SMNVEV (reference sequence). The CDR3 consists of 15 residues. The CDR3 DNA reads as TGTGCCAGCAGTTTGGCTAGCGGGAGCGCCGGGGAGCTGTTTTTT. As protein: CASSLASGSAGELFF.